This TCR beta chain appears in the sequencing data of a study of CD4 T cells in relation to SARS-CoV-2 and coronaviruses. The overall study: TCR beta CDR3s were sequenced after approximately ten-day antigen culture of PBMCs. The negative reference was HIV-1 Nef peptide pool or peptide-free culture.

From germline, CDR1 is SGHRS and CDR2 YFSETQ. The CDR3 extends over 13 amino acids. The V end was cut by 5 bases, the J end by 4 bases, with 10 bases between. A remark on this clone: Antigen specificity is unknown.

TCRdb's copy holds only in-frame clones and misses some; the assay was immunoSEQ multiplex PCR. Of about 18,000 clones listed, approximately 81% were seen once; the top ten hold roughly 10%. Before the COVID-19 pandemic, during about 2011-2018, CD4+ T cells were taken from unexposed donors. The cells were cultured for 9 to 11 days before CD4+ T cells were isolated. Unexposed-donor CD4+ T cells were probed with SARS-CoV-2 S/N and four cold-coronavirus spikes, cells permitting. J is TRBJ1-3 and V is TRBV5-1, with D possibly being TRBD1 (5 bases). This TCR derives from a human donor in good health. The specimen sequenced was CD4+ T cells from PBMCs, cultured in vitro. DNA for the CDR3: TGCGCCAGCAGATCGGGGGAAGGAAACACCATATATTTT. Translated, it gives CASRSGEGNTIYF.